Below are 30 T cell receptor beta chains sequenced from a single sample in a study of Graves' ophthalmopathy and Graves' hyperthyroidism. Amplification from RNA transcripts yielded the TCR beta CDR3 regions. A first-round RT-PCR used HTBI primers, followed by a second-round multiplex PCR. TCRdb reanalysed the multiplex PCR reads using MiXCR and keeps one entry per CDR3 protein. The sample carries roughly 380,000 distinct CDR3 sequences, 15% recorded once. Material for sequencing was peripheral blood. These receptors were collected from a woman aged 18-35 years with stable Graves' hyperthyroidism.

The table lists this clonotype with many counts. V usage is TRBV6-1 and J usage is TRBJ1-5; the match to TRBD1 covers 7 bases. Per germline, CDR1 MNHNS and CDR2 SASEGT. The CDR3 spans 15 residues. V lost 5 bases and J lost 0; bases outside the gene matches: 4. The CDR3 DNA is TGTGCCAGCAGTCGGGGACAGTATAGCAATCAGCCCCAGCATTTT. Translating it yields CASSRGQYSNQPQHF.

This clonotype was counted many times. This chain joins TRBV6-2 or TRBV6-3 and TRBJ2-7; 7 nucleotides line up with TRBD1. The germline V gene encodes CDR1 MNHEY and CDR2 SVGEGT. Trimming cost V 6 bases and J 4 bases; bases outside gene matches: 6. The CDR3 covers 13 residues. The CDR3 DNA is TGTGCCAGCAGACAGGGGCAGAAGTACGAGCAGTACTTC. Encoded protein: CASRQGQKYEQYF.

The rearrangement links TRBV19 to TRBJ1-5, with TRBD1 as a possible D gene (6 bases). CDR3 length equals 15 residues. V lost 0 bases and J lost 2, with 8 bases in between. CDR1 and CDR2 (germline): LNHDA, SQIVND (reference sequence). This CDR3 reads CASSIDPGGNQPQHF. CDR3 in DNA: TGTGCCAGTAGTATAGATCCAGGGGGCAATCAGCCCCAGCATTTT. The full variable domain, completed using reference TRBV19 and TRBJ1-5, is DGGITQSPKYLFRKEGQNVTLSCEQNLNHDAMYWYRQDPGQGLRLIYYSQIVNDFQKGDIAEGYSVSREKKESFPLTVTSAQKNPTAFYLCASSIDPGGNQPQHFGDGTRLSIL.

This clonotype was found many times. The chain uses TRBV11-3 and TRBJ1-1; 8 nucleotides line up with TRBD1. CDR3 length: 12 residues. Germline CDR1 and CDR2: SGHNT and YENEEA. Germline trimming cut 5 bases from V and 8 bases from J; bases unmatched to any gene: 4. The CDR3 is CASSPRTGEAFF. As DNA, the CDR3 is TGTGCCAGCAGCCCCCGGACAGGGGAAGCTTTCTTT.

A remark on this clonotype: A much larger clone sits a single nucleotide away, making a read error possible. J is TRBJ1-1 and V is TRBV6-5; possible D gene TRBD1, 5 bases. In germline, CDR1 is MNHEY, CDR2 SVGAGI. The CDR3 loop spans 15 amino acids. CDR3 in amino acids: CASRYREGLNTEAFF. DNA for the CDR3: TGTGCCAGCCGTTACAGAGAGGGACTGAACACTGAAGCTTTCTTT.

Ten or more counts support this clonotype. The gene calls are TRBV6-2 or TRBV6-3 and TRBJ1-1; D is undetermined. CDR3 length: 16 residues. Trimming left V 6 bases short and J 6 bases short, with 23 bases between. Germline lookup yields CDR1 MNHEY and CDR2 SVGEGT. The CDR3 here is CASSPRGTYSDAEAFF. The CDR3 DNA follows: TGTGCCAGCAGCCCGCGGGGAACTTACTCCGACGCTGAAGCTTTCTTT.

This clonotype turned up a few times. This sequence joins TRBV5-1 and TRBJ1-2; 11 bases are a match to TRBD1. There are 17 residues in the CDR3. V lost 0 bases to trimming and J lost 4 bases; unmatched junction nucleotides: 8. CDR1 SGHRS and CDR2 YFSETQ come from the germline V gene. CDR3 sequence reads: CASSLAADRGLLYGYTF. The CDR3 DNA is TGCGCCAGCAGCTTGGCCGCGGACAGGGGGCTCCTCTATGGCTACACCTTC.

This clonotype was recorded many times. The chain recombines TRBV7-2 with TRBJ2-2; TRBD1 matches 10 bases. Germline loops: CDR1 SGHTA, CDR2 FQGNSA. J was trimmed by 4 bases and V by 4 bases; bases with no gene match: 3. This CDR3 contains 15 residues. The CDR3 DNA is TGTGCCAGCAGCTCCCGGACAGGGGGCACCGGGGAGCTGTTTTTT. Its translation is CASSSRTGGTGELFF.

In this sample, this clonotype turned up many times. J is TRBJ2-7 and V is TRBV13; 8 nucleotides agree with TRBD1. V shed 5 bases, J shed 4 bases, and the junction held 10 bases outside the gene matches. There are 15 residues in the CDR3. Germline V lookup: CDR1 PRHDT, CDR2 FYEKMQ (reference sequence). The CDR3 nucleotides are TGTGCCAGCAGCCCCCGACAGGGGAAGGCTTACGAGCAGTACTTC. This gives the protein CASSPRQGKAYEQYF.

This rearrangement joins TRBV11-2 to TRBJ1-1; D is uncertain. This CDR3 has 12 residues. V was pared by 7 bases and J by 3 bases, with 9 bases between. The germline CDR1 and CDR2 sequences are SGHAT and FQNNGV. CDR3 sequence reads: CASIFMYTEAFF. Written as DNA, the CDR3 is TGTGCCAGCATCTTCATGTACACTGAAGCTTTCTTT.

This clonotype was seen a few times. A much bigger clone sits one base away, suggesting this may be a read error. The CDR3: CASGFPSPYGQYF. The DNA of the CDR3 is TGTGCCAGCGGTTTCCCGAGCCCCTACGGGCAGTACTTC. The rearrangement links TRBV27 to TRBJ2-7; D ambiguous. Germline assignment: CDR1 MNHEY and CDR2 SMNVEV (reference sequence). This CDR3 spans 13 amino acids.

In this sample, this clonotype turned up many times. The CDR3 here is CASKRQGAFGTEAFF. The CDR3, as DNA: TGTGCCAGCAAGCGACAGGGGGCTTTTGGAACTGAAGCTTTCTTT. The J gene is TRBJ1-1, the V gene TRBV6-2 or TRBV6-3, with 10 bases fitting TRBD1. The CDR3 runs 15 residues. V lost 7 bases and J lost 5; bases outside the gene matches: 10. Germline V CDR1 and CDR2: MNHEY, SVGEGT.

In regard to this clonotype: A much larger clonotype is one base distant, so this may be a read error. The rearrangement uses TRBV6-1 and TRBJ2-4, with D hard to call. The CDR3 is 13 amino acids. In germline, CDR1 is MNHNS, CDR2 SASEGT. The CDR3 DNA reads TGTGCCAGCAGAATCTTAGCCAAAAACATTAAGTACTTC. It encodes CASRILAKNIKYF.

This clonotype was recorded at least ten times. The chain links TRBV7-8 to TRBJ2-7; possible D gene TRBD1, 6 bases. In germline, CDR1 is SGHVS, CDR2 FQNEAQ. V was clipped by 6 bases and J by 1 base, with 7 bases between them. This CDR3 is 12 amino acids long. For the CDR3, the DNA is TGTGCCAGCAGACAGGGATCCTACGAGCAGTACTTC. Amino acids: CASRQGSYEQYF.

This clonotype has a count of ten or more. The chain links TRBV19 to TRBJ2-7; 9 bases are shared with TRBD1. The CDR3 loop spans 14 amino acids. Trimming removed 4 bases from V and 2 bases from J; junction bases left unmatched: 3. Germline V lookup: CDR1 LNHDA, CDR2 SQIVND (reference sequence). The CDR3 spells CASSNRGRTYEQYF. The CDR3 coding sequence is TGTGCCAGTAGTAACAGGGGGCGAACCTACGAGCAGTACTTC.

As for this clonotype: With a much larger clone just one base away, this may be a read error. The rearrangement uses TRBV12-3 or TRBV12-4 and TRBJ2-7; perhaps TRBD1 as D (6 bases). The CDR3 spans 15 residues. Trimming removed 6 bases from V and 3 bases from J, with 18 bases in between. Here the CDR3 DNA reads TGTGCCAGCAGCTTATACAGGGTGGGGATCTACGAGCAGTACTTC. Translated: CASSLYRVGIYEQYF.

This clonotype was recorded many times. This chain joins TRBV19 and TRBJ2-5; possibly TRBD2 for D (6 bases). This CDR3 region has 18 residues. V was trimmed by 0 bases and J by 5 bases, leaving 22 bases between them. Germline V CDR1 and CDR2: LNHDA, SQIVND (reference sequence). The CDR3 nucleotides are TGTGCCAGTAGTATAGATCGGACTACGTTGGGGTCAGGGGAGACCCAGTACTTC. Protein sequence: CASSIDRTTLGSGETQYF.

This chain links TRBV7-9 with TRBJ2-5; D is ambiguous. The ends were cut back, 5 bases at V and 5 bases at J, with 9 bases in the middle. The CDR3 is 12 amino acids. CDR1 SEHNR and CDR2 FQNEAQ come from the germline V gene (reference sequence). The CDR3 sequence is CASSRRDETQYF. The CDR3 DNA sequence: TGTGCCAGCAGCCGCCGCGATGAGACCCAGTACTTC.

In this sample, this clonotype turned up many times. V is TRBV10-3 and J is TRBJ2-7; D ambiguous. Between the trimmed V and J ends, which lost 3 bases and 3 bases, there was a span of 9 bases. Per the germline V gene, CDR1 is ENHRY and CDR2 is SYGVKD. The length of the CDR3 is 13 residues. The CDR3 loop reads CAISEGTDYEQYF. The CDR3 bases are TGTGCCATCAGTGAAGGCACGGACTACGAGCAGTACTTC.

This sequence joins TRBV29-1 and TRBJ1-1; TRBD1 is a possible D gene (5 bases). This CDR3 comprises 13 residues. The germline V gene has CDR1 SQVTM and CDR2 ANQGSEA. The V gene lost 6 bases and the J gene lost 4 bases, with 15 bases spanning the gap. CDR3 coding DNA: TGCAGCGTCGCGGGCCTGCAGGGCACTGAAGCTTTCTTT. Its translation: CSVAGLQGTEAFF.

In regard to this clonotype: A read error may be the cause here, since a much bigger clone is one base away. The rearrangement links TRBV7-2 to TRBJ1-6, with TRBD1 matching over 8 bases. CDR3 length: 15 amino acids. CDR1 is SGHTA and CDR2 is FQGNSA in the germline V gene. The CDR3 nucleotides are TGTGCCAGCAGCTTACGGGGACAGGCCTATTCACACCTCCACTTT. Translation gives CASSLRGQAYSHLHF. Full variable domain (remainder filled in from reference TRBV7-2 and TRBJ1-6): GAGVSQSPSNKVTEKGKDVELRCDPISGHTALYWYRQSLGQGLEFLIYFQGNSAPDKSGLPSDRFSAERTGGSVSTLTIQRTQQEDSAVYLCASSLRGQAYSHLHFGNGTRLTVT.

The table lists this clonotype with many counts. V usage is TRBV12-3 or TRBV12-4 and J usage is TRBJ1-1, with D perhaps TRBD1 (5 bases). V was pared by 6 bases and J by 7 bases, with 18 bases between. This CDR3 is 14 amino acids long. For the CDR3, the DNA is TGTGCCAGCAGGCGGTTTGGGGGGGTGGTTGAAGCTTTCTTT. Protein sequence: CASRRFGGVVEAFF.

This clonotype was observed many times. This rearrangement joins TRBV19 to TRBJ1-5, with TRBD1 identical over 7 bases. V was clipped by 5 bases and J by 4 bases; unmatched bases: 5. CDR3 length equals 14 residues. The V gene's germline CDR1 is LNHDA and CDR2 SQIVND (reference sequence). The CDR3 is CASSAGGRNQPQHF. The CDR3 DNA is TGTGCCAGTAGTGCAGGGGGAAGAAATCAGCCCCAGCATTTT.

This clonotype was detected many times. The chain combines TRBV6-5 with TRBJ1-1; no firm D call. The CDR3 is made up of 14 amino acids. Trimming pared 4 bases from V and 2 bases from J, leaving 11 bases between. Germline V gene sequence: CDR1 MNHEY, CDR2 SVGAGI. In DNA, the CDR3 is TGTGCCAGCAGTTCCCCTCGGGCCAACACTGAAGCTTTCTTT. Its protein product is CASSSPRANTEAFF.

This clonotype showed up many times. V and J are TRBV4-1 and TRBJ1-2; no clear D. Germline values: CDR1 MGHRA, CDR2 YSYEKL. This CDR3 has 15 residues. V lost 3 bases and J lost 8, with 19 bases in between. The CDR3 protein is CASSHIEGANEGYTF. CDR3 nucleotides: TGCGCCAGCAGCCATATAGAGGGAGCGAACGAGGGCTACACCTTC.

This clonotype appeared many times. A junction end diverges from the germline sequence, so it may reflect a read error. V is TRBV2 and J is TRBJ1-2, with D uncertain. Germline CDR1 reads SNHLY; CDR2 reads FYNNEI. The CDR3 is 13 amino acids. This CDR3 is CASSRRGNDGYTF. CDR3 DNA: TGTGCCAGCAGCCGCCGGGGTAACGATGGCTACACCTTC.

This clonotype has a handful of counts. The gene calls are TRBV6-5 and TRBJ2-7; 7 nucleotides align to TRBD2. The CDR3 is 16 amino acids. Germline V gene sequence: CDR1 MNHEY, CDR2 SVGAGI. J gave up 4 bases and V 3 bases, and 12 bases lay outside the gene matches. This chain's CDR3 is CASSYPPSGTRYEQYF. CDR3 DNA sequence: TGTGCCAGCAGTTATCCTCCTAGCGGAACCCGGTACGAGCAGTACTTC.

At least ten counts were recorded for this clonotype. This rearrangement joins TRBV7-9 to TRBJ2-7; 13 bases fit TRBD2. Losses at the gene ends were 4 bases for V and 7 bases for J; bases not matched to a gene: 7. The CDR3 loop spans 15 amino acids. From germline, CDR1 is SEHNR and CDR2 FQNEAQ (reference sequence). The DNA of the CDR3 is TGTGCCAGCAGCTGGGGGACTAGCGGGGCCCTGGAGCAGTACTTC. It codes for CASSWGTSGALEQYF.

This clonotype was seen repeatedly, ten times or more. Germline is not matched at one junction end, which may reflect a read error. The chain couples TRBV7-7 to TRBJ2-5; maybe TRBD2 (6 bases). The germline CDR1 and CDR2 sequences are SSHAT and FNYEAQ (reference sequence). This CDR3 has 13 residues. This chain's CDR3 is CASSSGSQETQYF. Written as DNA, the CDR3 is TGTGCTAGCAGCTCCGGGAGCCAAGAGACCCAGTACTTC.

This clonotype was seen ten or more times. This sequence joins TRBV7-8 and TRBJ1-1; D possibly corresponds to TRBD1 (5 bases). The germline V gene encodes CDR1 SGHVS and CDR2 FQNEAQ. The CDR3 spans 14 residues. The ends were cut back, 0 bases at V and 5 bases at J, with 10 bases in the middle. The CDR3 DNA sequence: TGTGCCAGCAGCTTAGCGGCAGGGAAGACTGAAGCTTTCTTT. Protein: CASSLAAGKTEAFF.